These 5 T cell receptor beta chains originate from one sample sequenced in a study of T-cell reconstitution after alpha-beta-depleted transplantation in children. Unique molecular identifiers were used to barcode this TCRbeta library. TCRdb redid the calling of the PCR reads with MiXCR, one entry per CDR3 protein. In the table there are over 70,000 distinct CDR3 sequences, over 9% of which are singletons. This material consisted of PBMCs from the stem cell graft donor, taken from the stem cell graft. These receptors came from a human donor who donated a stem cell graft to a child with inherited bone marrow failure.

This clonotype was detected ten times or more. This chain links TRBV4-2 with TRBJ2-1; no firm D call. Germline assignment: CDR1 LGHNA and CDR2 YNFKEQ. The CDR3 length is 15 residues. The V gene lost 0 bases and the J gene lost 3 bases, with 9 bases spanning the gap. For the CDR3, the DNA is TGTGCCAGCAGCCAAGATACGAGTGGCTACAATGAGCAGTTCTTC. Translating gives CASSQDTSGYNEQFF.

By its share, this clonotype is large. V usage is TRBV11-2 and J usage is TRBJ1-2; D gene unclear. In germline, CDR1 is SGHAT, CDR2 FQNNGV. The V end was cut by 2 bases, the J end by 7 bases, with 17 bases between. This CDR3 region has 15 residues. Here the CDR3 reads CASSLNPGRLAGYTF. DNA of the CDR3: TGTGCCAGCAGCTTAAATCCTGGGAGATTGGCTGGCTACACCTTC.

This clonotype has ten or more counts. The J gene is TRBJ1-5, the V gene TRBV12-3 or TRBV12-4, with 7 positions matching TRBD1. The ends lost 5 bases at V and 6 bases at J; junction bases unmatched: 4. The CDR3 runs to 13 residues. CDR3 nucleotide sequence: TGTGCCAGCAGTGACAGGGACCCTCAGCCCCAGCATTTT. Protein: CASSDRDPQPQHF.

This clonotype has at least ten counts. The CDR3 loop is CAISKQDGSYEQYF. As DNA, the CDR3 is TGTGCCATCAGTAAGCAGGACGGCTCCTACGAGCAGTACTTC. The chain has TRBV10-3 and TRBJ2-7; D call uncertain. CDR1 is ENHRY and CDR2 is SYGVKD in the germline V gene. This CDR3 comprises 14 residues. Trimming took 5 bases from V and 0 from J, leaving 11 bases between them.

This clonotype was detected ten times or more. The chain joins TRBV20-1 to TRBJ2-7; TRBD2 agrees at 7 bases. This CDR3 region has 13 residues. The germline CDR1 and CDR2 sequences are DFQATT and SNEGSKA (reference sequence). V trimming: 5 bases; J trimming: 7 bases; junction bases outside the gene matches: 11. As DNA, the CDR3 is TGCAGTGCTCTCCAGCGGGACCCTTGGGAGCAGTACTTC. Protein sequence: CSALQRDPWEQYF.